The following is a T cell receptor (beta chain) sequence with its context. Its antigen remains unidentified. The CDR3 extends over 15 amino acids. Germline loops: CDR1 SGHRS, CDR2 YFSETQ. Trimming removed 4 bases from V and 5 bases from J; junction bases left unmatched: 10. The data originate from a study of identical twins. Whole-study findings and limits: Because invariant MAIT and iNKT cells could be present, zero-insertion analyses could be partly confounded. Abundant beta clonotypes from cord blood had fewer insertions, unlike memory repertoires, which showed none.

Unique molecular identifiers were present on the cDNA, which also gained a universal primer site by template switching. TCRdb itself ran the 5' RACE reads through MiXCR, one entry per CDR3 protein. The sample records approximately 470,000 distinct CDR3 sequences, 11% to 15% being singletons. These same records also appear under a second study, on yellow fever vaccine responses in identical twins.

The clonotype was recovered from a woman aged 18-35 years in good health. The source material was CD4+ T cells sorted from blood. This chain links TRBV5-1 with TRBJ1-1, with 8 bases fitting TRBD1. In DNA form, the CDR3 reads TGCGCCAGCAGCCCGGGACAGGTAGTGGGGACTGAAGCTTTCTTT. It is translated as CASSPGQVVGTEAFF.